Presented here are 11 T cell receptor beta chains from one specimen sequenced in a study of cytomegalovirus exposure and HLA in healthy donors. The PCR had 60 Vbeta and 13 Jbeta primers. Data came from immunoSEQ multiplex PCR; TCRdb stores just in-frame clones and leaves some out. The sample records about 180,000 clones, roughly 85% being singletons. Sequences were obtained from PBMCs. The receptors stem from a man aged 35 to 55 in good health and CMV-seropositive.

The J gene is TRBJ2-1, the V gene TRBV6-5; no firm D call. Looked up from germline, CDR1 is MNHEY and CDR2 is SVGAGI. The CDR3 consists of 12 residues. V was clipped by 4 bases and J by 8 bases, with 9 bases between them. CDR3 nucleotide sequence: TGTGCCAGCAGTTCCCCAGGTCATGAGCAGTTCTTC. Translated, it gives CASSSPGHEQFF.

V usage is TRBV10-1 and J usage is TRBJ1-3; 7 bases line up with TRBD1. The trim removed 2 bases at V and 2 bases at J, leaving 3 bases unmatched. Per germline, CDR1 WNHNN and CDR2 SYGVQD (reference sequence). The CDR3 loop spans 15 amino acids. CDR3 in DNA: TGCGCCAGCAGTGAGGGGACAGCAGCTGGAAACACCATATATTTT. Translating gives CASSEGTAAGNTIYF.

The chain employs TRBV6-5 and TRBJ2-1, with 7 bases aligning to TRBD1. The CDR3 is 15 residues long. V gave up 4 bases and J gave up 10 bases; unmatched junction bases: 13. Germline V CDR1 and CDR2: MNHEY, SVGAGI. The CDR3 spells CASSFRDSRRGEQFF. The CDR3 DNA reads TGTGCCAGCAGTTTTCGGGACAGCCGTAGGGGGGAGCAGTTCTTC.

The gene calls are TRBV7-2 and TRBJ2-5, with 12 bases matching TRBD1. This CDR3 has 15 amino acids. V lost 5 bases to trimming and J lost 5 bases; unmatched junction nucleotides: 6. Looked up from germline, CDR1 is SGHTA and CDR2 is FQGNSA. The CDR3 here is CASSRDRGREETQYF. CDR3 in DNA: TGTGCCAGCAGCCGGGACAGGGGGCGCGAGGAGACCCAGTACTTC.

The chain employs TRBV5-1 and TRBJ2-1, with 9 bases that match TRBD2. The V gene's germline CDR1 is SGHRS and CDR2 YFSETQ. The CDR3 spans 15 residues. The ends lost 7 bases at V and 5 bases at J; junction bases unmatched: 10. CDR3 nucleotide sequence: TGCGCCAGCGGTGGTGTAGCGGGAGCCAACAATGAGCAGTTCTTC. It encodes CASGGVAGANNEQFF.

Turning to this clone: Since the CDR3 does not end with the conserved phenylalanine or tryptophan, this likely comes from a read error. No DNA is shown, since the ends of the CDR3 on it are uncertain; the CDR3 is the one TCRdb lists. The V gene is TRBV2, the J gene TRBJ2-3; the D call of TRBD2 is as the table states it, not checked on the DNA. The germline V gene encodes CDR1 SNHLY and CDR2 FYNNEI. The CDR3 totals 12 residues, both ends included. The CDR3 loop is CASSADGVLISG.

The rearrangement uses TRBV6-5 and TRBJ1-5, with 9 bases that match TRBD1. The V and J ends lost 5 bases and 7 bases, in that order; junction bases with no gene match: 6. Germline loops: CDR1 MNHEY, CDR2 SVGAGI. The CDR3 has 14 amino acids. CDR3: CASSRQGVGQPQHF. In DNA form, the CDR3 reads TGTGCCAGCAGTCGACAGGGGGTCGGGCAGCCCCAGCATTTT.

This clone is a singleton in its sample. This chain links TRBV28 with TRBJ2-7; 8 nucleotides match TRBD1. The junction had 11 bases not matched to a gene; V was cut back by 5 bases and J by 5 bases. Germline assignment: CDR1 MDHEN and CDR2 SYDVKM. The CDR3 has 15 amino acids. The CDR3 bases are TGTGCCAGCAGTAGGGGAGGACAGGGTAGGAACGAGCAGTACTTC. It encodes CASSRGGQGRNEQYF.

CDR3 loop: CASSADSGRGAFF. CDR3 DNA sequence: TGTGCCAGCAGCGCCGATTCCGGGCGGGGAGCTTTCTTT. This rearrangement joins TRBV9 to TRBJ1-1; D not resolved. In germline, CDR1 is SGDLS, CDR2 YYNGEE. There are 13 residues in the CDR3. V was shortened by 3 bases and J by 10 bases, with 16 bases between the two germline ends.

This chain joins TRBV6-5 and TRBJ1-5, with a weak D call TRBD1 (5 bases). Germline lookup yields CDR1 MNHEY and CDR2 SVGAGI. V dropped 0 bases and J dropped 7 bases, with 13 bases sitting between them. The CDR3 runs to 15 residues. CDR3 region: CASSYSGGVGQPQHF. CDR3 nucleotide sequence: TGTGCCAGCAGTTACTCTGGGGGGGTGGGGCAGCCCCAGCATTTT.

This clone appeared once. The chain recombines TRBV6-5 with TRBJ1-5, with 8 bases lining up with TRBD1. The CDR3 covers 15 residues. Germline V gene data show CDR1 as MNHEY and CDR2 as SVGAGI. The J segment lost 6 bases and the V segment lost 6 bases, leaving 10 bases of the junction unmatched. CDR3 in amino acids: CASSQDRAVIQPQHF. The CDR3 DNA follows: TGTGCCAGCAGCCAGGACAGGGCGGTAATTCAGCCCCAGCATTTT.